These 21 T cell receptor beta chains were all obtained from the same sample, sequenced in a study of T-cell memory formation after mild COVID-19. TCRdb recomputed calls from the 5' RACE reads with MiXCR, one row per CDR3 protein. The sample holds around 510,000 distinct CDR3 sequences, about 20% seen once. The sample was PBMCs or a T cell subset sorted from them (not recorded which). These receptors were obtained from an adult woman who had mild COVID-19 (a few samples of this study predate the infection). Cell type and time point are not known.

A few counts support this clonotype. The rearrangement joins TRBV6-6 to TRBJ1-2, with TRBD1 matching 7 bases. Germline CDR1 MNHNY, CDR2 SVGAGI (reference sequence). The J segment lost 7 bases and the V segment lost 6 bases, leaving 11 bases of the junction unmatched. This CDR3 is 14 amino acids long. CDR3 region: CASSRNPTGVGYTF. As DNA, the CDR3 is TGTGCCAGCAGCCGAAACCCTACAGGGGTTGGCTACACCTTC.

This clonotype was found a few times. DNA of the CDR3: TGTGCCAGCAGCATCGTGGGTAGCGGAGGTCCGGGGACAGATACGCAGTATTTT. Translated, it gives CASSIVGSGGPGTDTQYF. The chain combines TRBV5-4 with TRBJ2-3, with D possibly TRBD2 on 6 matching bases. CDR1 SGHNT and CDR2 YYREEE come from the germline V gene (reference sequence). The CDR3 contains 18 residues. Deletions cut 4 bases from V and 3 bases from J, with 24 bases between.

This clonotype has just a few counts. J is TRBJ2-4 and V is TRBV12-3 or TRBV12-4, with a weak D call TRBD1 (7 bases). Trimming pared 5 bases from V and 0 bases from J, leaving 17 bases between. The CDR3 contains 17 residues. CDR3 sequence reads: CASSNWRDRIAKNIQYF. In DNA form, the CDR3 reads TGTGCCAGCAGTAACTGGCGGGACAGAATAGCCAAAAACATTCAGTACTTC.

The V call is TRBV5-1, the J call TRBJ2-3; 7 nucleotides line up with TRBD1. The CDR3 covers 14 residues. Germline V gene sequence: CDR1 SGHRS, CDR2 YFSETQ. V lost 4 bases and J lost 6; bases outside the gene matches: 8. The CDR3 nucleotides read TGCGCCAGCAGCCCCGGACAGGACGGGGATACGCAGTATTTT. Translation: CASSPGQDGDTQYF.

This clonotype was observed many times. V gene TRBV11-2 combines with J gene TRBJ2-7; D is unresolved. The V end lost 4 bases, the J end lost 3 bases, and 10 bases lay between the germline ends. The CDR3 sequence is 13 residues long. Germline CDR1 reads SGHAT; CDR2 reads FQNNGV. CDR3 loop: CASSWALVYEQYF. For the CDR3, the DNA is TGTGCCAGCAGCTGGGCTCTCGTCTACGAGCAGTACTTC.

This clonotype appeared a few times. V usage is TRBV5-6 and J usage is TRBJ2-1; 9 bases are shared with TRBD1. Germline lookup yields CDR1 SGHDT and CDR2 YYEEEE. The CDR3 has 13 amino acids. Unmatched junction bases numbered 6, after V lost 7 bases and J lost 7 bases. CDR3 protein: CASGAGQGNEQFF. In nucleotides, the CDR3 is TGTGCCAGCGGCGCGGGACAGGGAAATGAGCAGTTCTTC.

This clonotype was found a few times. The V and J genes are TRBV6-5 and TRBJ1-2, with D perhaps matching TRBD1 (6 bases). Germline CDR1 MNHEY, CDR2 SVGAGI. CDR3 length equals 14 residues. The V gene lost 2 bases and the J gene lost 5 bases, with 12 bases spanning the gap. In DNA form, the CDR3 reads TGTGCCAGCAGTTACGTGGGGGCCCGGTATGGCTACACCTTC. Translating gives CASSYVGARYGYTF.

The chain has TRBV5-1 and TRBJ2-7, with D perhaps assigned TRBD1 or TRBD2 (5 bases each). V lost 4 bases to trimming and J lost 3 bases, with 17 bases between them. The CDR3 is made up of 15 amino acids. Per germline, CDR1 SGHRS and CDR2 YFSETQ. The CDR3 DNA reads TGCGCCAGCAGCGCCCCGGGACCCCGTGTCTACGAGCAGTACTTC. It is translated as CASSAPGPRVYEQYF.

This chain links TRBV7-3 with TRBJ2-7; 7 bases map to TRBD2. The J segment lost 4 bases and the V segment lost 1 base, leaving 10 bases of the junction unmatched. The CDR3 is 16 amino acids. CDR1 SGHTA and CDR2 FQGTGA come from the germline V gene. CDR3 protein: CASSLMASGESYEQYF. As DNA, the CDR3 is TGTGCCAGCAGCTTAATGGCTAGCGGTGAGTCGTACGAGCAGTACTTC.

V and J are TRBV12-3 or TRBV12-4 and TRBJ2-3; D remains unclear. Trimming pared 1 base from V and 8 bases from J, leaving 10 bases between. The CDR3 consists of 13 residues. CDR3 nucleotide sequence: TGTGCCAGCAGTTTAGGCCTCCCGGCTACGCAGTATTTT. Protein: CASSLGLPATQYF.

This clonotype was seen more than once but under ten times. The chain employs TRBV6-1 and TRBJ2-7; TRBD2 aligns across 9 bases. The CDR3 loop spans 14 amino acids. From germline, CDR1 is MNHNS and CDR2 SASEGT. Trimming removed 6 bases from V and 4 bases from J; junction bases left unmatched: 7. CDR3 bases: TGTGCCAGCAGGTTAGCGGGGGACCTTTACGAGCAGTACTTC. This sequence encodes CASRLAGDLYEQYF.

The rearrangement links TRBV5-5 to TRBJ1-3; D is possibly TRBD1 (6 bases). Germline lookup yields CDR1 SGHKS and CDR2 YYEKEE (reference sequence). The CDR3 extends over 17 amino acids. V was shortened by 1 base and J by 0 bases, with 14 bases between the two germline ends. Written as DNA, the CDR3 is TGTGCCAGCAGCTTGAGGGACAATTGGAGCTCTGGAAACACCATATATTTT. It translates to CASSLRDNWSSGNTIYF.

This CDR3 reads CASSYSPGTEQFF. The DNA of the CDR3 is TGTGCCAGCAGTTACTCTCCAGGGACCGAGCAGTTCTTC. The gene calls are TRBV6-2 or TRBV6-3 and TRBJ2-1; D possibly uses TRBD1 or TRBD2 (5 bases each). CDR1 is MNHEY, CDR2 SVGEGT, per germline. The V gene lost 0 bases and the J gene lost 10 bases, with 10 bases spanning the gap. The length of the CDR3 is 13 residues.

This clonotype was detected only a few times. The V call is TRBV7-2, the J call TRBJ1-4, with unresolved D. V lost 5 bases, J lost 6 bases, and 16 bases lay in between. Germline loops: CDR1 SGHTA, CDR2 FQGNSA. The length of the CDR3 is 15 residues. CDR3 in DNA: TGTGCCAGCAGCCCCGAAGCACAGAGGTATGAAAAACTGTTTTTT. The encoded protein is CASSPEAQRYEKLFF.

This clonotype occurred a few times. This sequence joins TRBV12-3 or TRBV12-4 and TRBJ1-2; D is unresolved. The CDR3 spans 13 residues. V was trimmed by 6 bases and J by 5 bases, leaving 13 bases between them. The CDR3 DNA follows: TGTGCCAGCAGCTCCAGGAGGGCATATGGCTACACCTTC. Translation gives CASSSRRAYGYTF.

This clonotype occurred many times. CDR3: CASRLATNTGELFF. The CDR3 nucleotides read TGCGCCAGCAGGTTAGCTACAAACACCGGGGAGCTGTTTTTT. The V call is TRBV5-1, the J call TRBJ2-2; D is unresolved. Deletions cut 5 bases from V and 2 bases from J, with 10 bases between. This CDR3 has 14 amino acids. CDR1 and CDR2 (germline): SGHRS, YFSETQ.

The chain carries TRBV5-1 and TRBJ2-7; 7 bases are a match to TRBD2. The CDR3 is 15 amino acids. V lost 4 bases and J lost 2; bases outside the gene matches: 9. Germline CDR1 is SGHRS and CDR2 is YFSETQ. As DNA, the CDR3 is TGCGCCAGCAGCGACCAGTGGGGGGGGACCTACGAGCAGTACTTC. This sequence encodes CASSDQWGGTYEQYF. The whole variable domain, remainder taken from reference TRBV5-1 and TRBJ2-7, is KAGVTQTPRYLIKTRGQQVTLSCSPISGHRSVSWYQQTPGQGLQFLFEYFSETQRNKGNFPGRFSGRQFSNSRSEMNVSTLELGDSALYLCASSDQWGGTYEQYFGPGTRLTVT.

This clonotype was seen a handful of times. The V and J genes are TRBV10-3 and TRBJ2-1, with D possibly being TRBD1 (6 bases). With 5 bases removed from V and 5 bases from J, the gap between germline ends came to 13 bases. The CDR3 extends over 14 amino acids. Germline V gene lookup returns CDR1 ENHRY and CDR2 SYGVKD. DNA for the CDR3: TGTGCCATCAGTTCGGACAGCCTCAACAATGAGCAGTTCTTC. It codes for CAISSDSLNNEQFF.

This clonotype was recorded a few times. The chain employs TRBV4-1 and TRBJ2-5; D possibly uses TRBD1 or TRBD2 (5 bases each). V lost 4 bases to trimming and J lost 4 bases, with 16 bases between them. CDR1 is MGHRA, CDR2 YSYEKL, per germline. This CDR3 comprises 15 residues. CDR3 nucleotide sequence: TGCGCCAGCAGCCCAGGGTGGGGACCGGGAGAGACCCAGTACTTC. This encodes CASSPGWGPGETQYF.

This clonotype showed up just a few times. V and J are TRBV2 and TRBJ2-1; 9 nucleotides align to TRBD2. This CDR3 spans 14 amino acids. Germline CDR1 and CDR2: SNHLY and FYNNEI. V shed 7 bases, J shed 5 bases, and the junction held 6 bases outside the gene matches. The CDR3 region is CASKLAGTNNEQFF. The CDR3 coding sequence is TGTGCCAGCAAACTAGCGGGTACGAACAATGAGCAGTTCTTC.

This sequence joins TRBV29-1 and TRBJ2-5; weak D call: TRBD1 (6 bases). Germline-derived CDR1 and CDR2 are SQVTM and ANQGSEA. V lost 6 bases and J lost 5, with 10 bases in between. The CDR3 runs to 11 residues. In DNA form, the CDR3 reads TGCAGCGTCTCAAGGGGGGAGACCCAGTACTTC. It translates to CSVSRGETQYF.